The next 32 T cell receptor beta chains were all read from a single sample in a study of T cell responses to AZD1222 COVID-19 vaccine. Sequencing was performed with immunoSEQ multiplex PCR; in TCRdb, only in-frame clones are kept and a portion is missing. Among more than 150,000 clones listed, 88% were seen once. This specimen consisted of peripheral blood, obtained after recovery from COVID-19. All receptors derive from an adult who had recovered from COVID-19.

The chain couples TRBV29-1 to TRBJ1-1; 8 bases line up with TRBD1. Germline trimming cut 2 bases from V and 6 bases from J; bases unmatched to any gene: 2. In germline, CDR1 is SQVTM, CDR2 ANQGSEA. CDR3 length: 12 residues. The CDR3 nucleotides are TGCAGCGTTGAACACAGGGGGGCTGAAGCTTTCTTT. The encoded protein is CSVEHRGAEAFF. The full variable domain, with the rest looked up from reference TRBV29-1 and TRBJ1-1, is SAVISQKPSRDICQRGTSLTIQCQVDSQVTMMFWYRQQPGQSLTLIATANQGSEATYESGFVIDKFPISRPNLTFSTLTVSNMSPEDSSIYLCSVEHRGAEAFFGQGTRLTVV.

The V call is TRBV9, the J call TRBJ1-1; no clear D. This CDR3 spans 11 amino acids. Trimming shortened V by 7 bases and J by 5 bases, and 9 bases separated the two germline ends. Germline CDR1 reads SGDLS; CDR2 reads YYNGEE. The CDR3 here is CASGSRTEAFF. CDR3 in DNA: TGTGCCAGCGGTAGTCGGACTGAAGCTTTCTTT.

V gene TRBV9 combines with J gene TRBJ2-3; D tentatively fits TRBD1 or TRBD2 (5 bases each). The CDR3 extends over 16 amino acids. V lost 4 bases and J 3 bases, leaving 18 bases between the germline ends. Germline lookup yields CDR1 SGDLS and CDR2 YYNGEE. CDR3 sequence: CASSKGVGEGTDTQYF. The CDR3 DNA sequence: TGTGCCAGCAGCAAAGGAGTGGGGGAAGGAACAGATACGCAGTATTTT.

The chain joins TRBV7-9 to TRBJ2-1, with no clear D. In germline, CDR1 is SEHNR, CDR2 FQNEAQ (reference sequence). V dropped 1 base and J dropped 3 bases, with 10 bases sitting between them. The CDR3 sequence is 15 residues long. CDR3 bases: TGTGCCAGCAGCTTAGGGCGACTCCACTACAATGAGCAGTTCTTC. Amino acid sequence: CASSLGRLHYNEQFF. Together with reference TRBV7-9 and TRBJ2-1, the CDR3 gives the full variable domain: DTGVSQNPRHKITKRGQNVTFRCDPISEHNRLYWYRQTLGQGPEFLTYFQNEAQLEKSRLLSDRFSAERPKGSFSTLEIQRTEQGDSAMYLCASSLGRLHYNEQFFGPGTRLTVL.

The V gene is TRBV10-3, the J gene TRBJ2-7; TRBD2 matches 14 bases. Germline loops: CDR1 ENHRY, CDR2 SYGVKD. CDR3 length equals 19 residues. J gave up 6 bases and V 6 bases, and 19 bases lay outside the gene matches. The CDR3 coding sequence is TGTGCCATCAGCGGACTAGCGGGAGGCCGCGGTCGGGGAGTTAGCGAGCAGTACTTC. It encodes CAISGLAGGRGRGVSEQYF.

This clone was seen more than once but under ten times. This rearrangement joins TRBV9 to TRBJ1-2; D not resolved. Trimming left V 7 bases short and J 8 bases short, with 12 bases between. The CDR3 runs to 11 residues. Germline-derived CDR1 and CDR2 are SGDLS and YYNGEE. The CDR3 spells CASGQAGGYTF. The CDR3 bases are TGTGCCAGCGGTCAGGCGGGGGGCTACACCTTC.

The chain combines TRBV9 with TRBJ2-1; possible D gene TRBD2, 6 bases. Germline V gives CDR1 SGDLS, CDR2 YYNGEE. Deletions cut 7 bases from V and 7 bases from J, with 21 bases between. This CDR3 comprises 15 residues. CDR3 nucleotide sequence: TGTGCCAGCTCTCCCCGGGCGGGACTTGAAAATGAGCAGTTCTTC. Its protein product is CASSPRAGLENEQFF.

The V gene is TRBV6-2 or TRBV6-3, the J gene TRBJ1-5; D gene ambiguous. The germline CDR1 and CDR2 sequences are MNHEY and SVGEGT. The CDR3 runs to 15 residues. Trimming took off 5 bases at V and 7 bases at J, with 18 bases between the two ends. CDR3 in DNA: TGTGCCAGCAGTCATCTGACTAATATGATCCAGCCCCAGCATTTT. Protein: CASSHLTNMIQPQHF.

J is TRBJ2-5 and V is TRBV29-1; D ambiguous. Germline CDR1 reads SQVTM; CDR2 reads ANQGSEA. The CDR3 loop spans 13 amino acids. CDR3: CTTAPHTQETQYF. The CDR3 DNA reads TGCACCACCGCCCCCCACACCCAAGAGACCCAGTACTTC. Together with reference TRBV29-1 and TRBJ2-5, the CDR3 gives the full variable domain: SAVISQKPSRDICQRGTSLTIQCQVDSQVTMMFWYRQQPGQSLTLIATANQGSEATYESGFVIDKFPISRPNLTFSTLTVSNMSPEDSSIYLCTTAPHTQETQYFGPGTRLLVL.

This chain joins TRBV28 and TRBJ2-1; no firm D call. V dropped 2 bases and J dropped 7 bases, with 9 bases sitting between them. The germline V gene encodes CDR1 MDHEN and CDR2 SYDVKM. This CDR3 is built from 13 residues. The CDR3 protein is CASSLGPGNEQFF. The CDR3 DNA is TGTGCCAGCAGTTTAGGGCCGGGTAATGAGCAGTTCTTC. Together with reference TRBV28 and TRBJ2-1, the CDR3 gives the full variable domain: DVKVTQSSRYLVKRTGEKVFLECVQDMDHENMFWYRQDPGLGLRLIYFSYDVKMKEKGDIPEGYSVSREKKERFSLILESASTNQTSMYLCASSLGPGNEQFFGPGTRLTVL.

CDR3 sequence: CASSLRVVYEQYF. The CDR3 bases are TGTGCCAGCAGTTTGAGGGTTGTCTACGAGCAGTACTTC. The chain couples TRBV12-3 or TRBV12-4 to TRBJ2-7; tentative D call: TRBD2 (5 bases). The CDR3 is 13 amino acids. Trimming removed 3 bases at V and 3 bases at J, with 9 bases between.

The rearrangement uses TRBV12-3 or TRBV12-4 and TRBJ1-1; 8 bases agree with TRBD1. The V segment lost 5 bases and the J segment 9 bases; nucleotides outside the gene matches: 5. The CDR3 loop spans 12 amino acids. The CDR3 region has the DNA TGTGCCAGCAGTCTCAGGGGGCGTCAAGCTTTCTTT. This codes for CASSLRGRQAFF.

The chain joins TRBV5-1 to TRBJ1-1, with a weak D call TRBD1 (6 bases). Deletions cut 3 bases from V and 1 base from J, with 10 bases between. In germline, CDR1 is SGHRS, CDR2 YFSETQ. This CDR3 is built from 14 residues. The CDR3 DNA reads TGCGCCAGCAGCTCGGCACAGGGGAACACTGAAGCTTTCTTT. This codes for CASSSAQGNTEAFF.

The gene calls are TRBV15 and TRBJ1-2; D gene uncertain. This CDR3 spans 15 amino acids. Germline CDR1 and CDR2: LNHNV and YYDKDF (reference sequence). The V end lost 0 bases, the J end lost 5 bases, and 13 bases lay between the germline ends. CDR3 amino acids: CATSREKGLTYGYTF. The CDR3 nucleotides are TGTGCCACCAGCAGAGAAAAGGGTTTAACTTATGGCTACACCTTC. Combining the CDR3 with reference TRBV15 and TRBJ1-2 gives the whole variable domain DAMVIQNPRYQVTQFGKPVTLSCSQTLNHNVMYWYQQKSSQAPKLLFHYYDKDFNNEADTPDNFQSRRPNTSFCFLDIRSPGLGDTAMYLCATSREKGLTYGYTFGSGTRLTVV.

The CDR3 loop is CASSQRGGSLEPQHF. The CDR3 coding sequence is TGTGCCAGCAGTCAACGGGGGGGGAGCCTCGAGCCCCAGCATTTT. V and J are TRBV27 and TRBJ1-5; D may be TRBD1 (5 bases). Trimming took off 5 bases at V and 8 bases at J, with 19 bases between the two ends. Looked up from germline, CDR1 is MNHEY and CDR2 is SMNVEV (reference sequence). The CDR3 contains 15 residues.

This clone appeared once. The chain recombines TRBV18 with TRBJ2-5; D may be TRBD2 (5 bases). The CDR3 covers 12 residues. Germline CDR1 is KGHSH and CDR2 is LQKENI. V was cut by 3 bases and J by 3 bases, with 5 bases left in between. The CDR3 protein is CASSPGEETQYF. The CDR3 nucleotides read TGTGCCAGCTCACCCGGGGAAGAGACCCAGTACTTC.

The chain joins TRBV4-1 to TRBJ1-6; perhaps TRBD1 as D (6 bases). V dropped 3 bases and J dropped 9 bases, with 12 bases sitting between them. Germline-derived CDR1 and CDR2 are MGHRA and YSYEKL. The CDR3 has 14 amino acids. CDR3 bases: TGCGCCAGCAGCCACAGGGGAAGGGGTTCACCCCTCCACTTT. Its protein is CASSHRGRGSPLHF.

The count of this clone is one. The chain carries TRBV2 and TRBJ2-7; 11 bases are a match to TRBD1. Germline V gene lookup returns CDR1 SNHLY and CDR2 FYNNEI. The CDR3 covers 14 residues. The J segment lost 4 bases and the V segment lost 5 bases, leaving 4 bases of the junction unmatched. The DNA for the CDR3 is TGTGCCAGCAGTTTGGACAGGGGGCCATACGAGCAGTACTTC. Protein sequence: CASSLDRGPYEQYF.

This chain joins TRBV4-1 and TRBJ1-3; D is ambiguous. V was cut by 4 bases and J by 1 base, with 11 bases left in between. CDR1 is MGHRA, CDR2 YSYEKL, per germline. The CDR3 loop spans 15 amino acids. The CDR3 DNA reads as TGCGCCAGCAGCCCTGAGGGCTCTTCTGGAAACACCATATATTTT. It specifies CASSPEGSSGNTIYF.

The rearrangement joins TRBV2 to TRBJ1-1, with D unresolved. Trimming shortened V by 4 bases and J by 0 bases, and 3 bases separated the two germline ends. The CDR3 is made up of 12 amino acids. Germline V gives CDR1 SNHLY, CDR2 FYNNEI. CDR3 loop: CASSGVNTEAFF. CDR3 DNA sequence: TGTGCCAGCAGTGGAGTGAACACTGAAGCTTTCTTT.

Only one count was recorded for this clone. The rearrangement links TRBV7-8 to TRBJ2-5; the D gene could be TRBD1 or TRBD2 (5 bases each). In germline, CDR1 is SGHVS, CDR2 FQNEAQ. With 5 bases removed from V and 7 bases from J, the gap between germline ends came to 17 bases. The CDR3 sequence is 14 residues long. In DNA, the CDR3 is TGTGCCAGCAGCCCCGGGACCGGCGGGCGGACCCAGTACTTC. It is translated as CASSPGTGGRTQYF.

The chain carries TRBV7-9 and TRBJ1-5, with no clear D. The germline gives CDR1 SEHNR, CDR2 FQNEAQ (reference sequence). V was cut by 4 bases and J by 9 bases, with 7 bases left in between. This CDR3 has 11 amino acids. The CDR3 DNA follows: TGTGCCAGCAGCTCCATGGGGCCCCAGCATTTT. Amino acids: CASSSMGPQHF.

The CDR3 DNA is TGCGCCAGCAGCGGACAGGGGCTGAGCTCTGGGGCCAACGTCCTGACTTTC. This sequence encodes CASSGQGLSSGANVLTF. This rearrangement joins TRBV5-1 to TRBJ2-6; TRBD1 agrees at 9 bases. The CDR3 spans 17 residues. The trim removed 4 bases at V and 0 bases at J, leaving 5 bases unmatched. Germline CDR1 and CDR2: SGHRS and YFSETQ. Full variable domain (remainder filled in from reference TRBV5-1 and TRBJ2-6): KAGVTQTPRYLIKTRGQQVTLSCSPISGHRSVSWYQQTPGQGLQFLFEYFSETQRNKGNFPGRFSGRQFSNSRSEMNVSTLELGDSALYLCASSGQGLSSGANVLTFGAGSRLTVL.

J is TRBJ2-1 and V is TRBV27; the D call may be TRBD1 or TRBD2 (6 bases each). Germline V CDR1 and CDR2: MNHEY, SMNVEV (reference sequence). This CDR3 has 15 residues. V lost 4 bases to trimming and J lost 0 bases, with 10 bases between them. CDR3: CASSWTAGSYNEQFF. Written as DNA, the CDR3 is TGTGCCAGCAGTTGGACAGCGGGCTCCTACAATGAGCAGTTCTTC.

This clone has just one count. The chain is built from TRBV28 and TRBJ2-7; unclear D gene. CDR1 is MDHEN and CDR2 is SYDVKM in the germline V gene. The CDR3 extends over 13 amino acids. V lost 6 bases, J lost 4 bases, and 13 bases lay in between. For the CDR3, the DNA is TGTGCCAGCAGCCTCACTGAGATGTACGAGCAGTACTTC. Translation gives CASSLTEMYEQYF.

V usage is TRBV6-5 and J usage is TRBJ1-4; maybe TRBD1 (6 bases). Germline assignment: CDR1 MNHEY and CDR2 SVGAGI. The V and J ends lost 9 bases and 8 bases respectively, with 13 bases between them. The CDR3 length is 12 residues. The CDR3: CASYEGGEKLFF. For the CDR3, the DNA is TGTGCCAGTTATGAAGGGGGGGAAAAACTGTTTTTT.

As concerns this clone: Germline and junction disagree at one end, which may indicate a read error. The chain joins TRBV3-1 (or the pseudogene TRBV3-2) to TRBJ1-2; TRBD1 matches at 7 bases. Germline CDR1 is LGHDT and CDR2 is YNNKEL (reference sequence). The CDR3 is made up of 14 amino acids. CDR3 bases: TGTGCCAGCAGCCAACCGGACAGGACAGGCCGGACTTACTTC. Translating it yields CASSQPDRTGRTYF.

J is TRBJ2-3 and V is TRBV2; D unresolved. Germline values: CDR1 SNHLY, CDR2 FYNNEI. Trimming shortened V by 7 bases and J by 7 bases, and 12 bases separated the two germline ends. This CDR3 comprises 12 residues. DNA for the CDR3: TGTGCCAGCAACCCGGATTTGAATACGCAGTATTTT. This gives the protein CASNPDLNTQYF.

CDR3 nucleotides: TGTGCCAGCAGCTTAGTTGGGACAGGGGTGTTTGGAAACACCATATATTTT. Its protein product is CASSLVGTGVFGNTIYF. The chain carries TRBV7-9 and TRBJ1-3; 10 nucleotides match TRBD1. CDR1 SEHNR and CDR2 FQNEAQ come from the germline V gene (reference sequence). CDR3 length: 17 residues. The V and J ends lost 1 base and 3 bases, in that order; junction bases with no gene match: 6.

V usage is TRBV28 and J usage is TRBJ1-5, with D possibly matching TRBD1 (5 bases). Looked up from germline, CDR1 is MDHEN and CDR2 is SYDVKM. V was shortened by 6 bases and J by 7 bases, with 19 bases between the two germline ends. There are 15 residues in the CDR3. Written as DNA, the CDR3 is TGTGCCAGCAGGGGACTCGGGGGAGTGGGACAGCCCCAGCATTTT. This encodes CASRGLGGVGQPQHF.

The rearrangement uses TRBV7-2 and TRBJ2-1, with TRBD2 as a possible D gene (6 bases). The CDR3 loop spans 15 amino acids. CDR1 and CDR2 (germline): SGHTA, FQGNSA. Trimming shortened V by 0 bases and J by 7 bases, and 13 bases separated the two germline ends. The CDR3 sequence is CASSLAGGVINEQFF. The CDR3 nucleotides are TGTGCCAGCAGCTTAGCGGGCGGGGTAATAAATGAGCAGTTCTTC.

This clone occurred once. The chain links TRBV5-1 to TRBJ2-2, with 8 nucleotides matching TRBD1. CDR1 and CDR2 from the germline V gene are SGHRS and YFSETQ. Losses at the gene ends were 0 bases for V and 7 bases for J; bases not matched to a gene: 8. The CDR3 has 16 residues. In DNA, the CDR3 is TGCGCCAGCAGCTTGGGGGCAGGGGGCCGGAGCGGGGAGCTGTTTTTT. Translation gives CASSLGAGGRSGELFF.